This T cell receptor (beta chain) was identified in a study of T cells in tuberculosis. Across the whole study: Sequenced TCRs come from CD1B-GMM tetramer-binding T cells. Study-wide points: Active tuberculosis alpha repertoires lay closer to GMM-specific TCRs than controls'. The TCR-beta difference was not significant; alpha differences partly reflected length.

Unsorted cryopreserved PBMC were sequenced, averaging about 100,000 T cells per clinical donor. Trimming pared 5 bases from V and 6 bases from J, leaving 13 bases between. Per the germline V gene, CDR1 is SGHNT and CDR2 is YENEEA. This CDR3 has 14 amino acids. A word on this clone: The target antigen is unknown.

Sequencing used immunoSEQ multiplex PCR; TCRdb keeps in-frame clones, though not all of them. The sample yields about 30,000 clones, roughly 95% seen once. This receptor was taken from a donor aged 5 to 30 with latent tuberculosis or without tuberculosis infection. Sequenced material: PBMCs. This chain joins TRBV11-3 and TRBJ2-2; no clear D. Here the CDR3 reads CASSSNDMAGELFF. In nucleotides, the CDR3 is TGTGCCAGCAGCAGCAACGATATGGCCGGGGAGCTGTTTTTT. Full variable domain (missing parts from reference TRBV11-3 and TRBJ2-2): EAGVVQSPRYKIIEKKQPVAFWCNPISGHNTLYWYLQNLGQGPELLIRYENEEAVDDSQLPKDRFSAERLKGVDSTLKIQPAELGDSAVYLCASSSNDMAGELFFGEGSRLTVL.